This TCR beta chain was retrieved from a study of memory CD4+ T cells and cytomegalovirus serostatus. Clones were sequenced by immunoSEQ multiplex PCR, and TCRdb holds only the in-frame ones, with some missing. The repertoire holds roughly 50,000 clones, with 82% as singletons. The sort gate was single viable CD3+CD4+CD8-CD45RO+ cells for memory CD4+ T cells. A few counts support this clone. J was trimmed by 4 bases and V by 6 bases; bases with no gene match: 2. The germline gives CDR1 SQVTM, CDR2 ANQGSEA. The CDR3 has 12 amino acids. The TCR originated in an adult in good health and CMV-seronegative. Some clones in this sample may be carry-over from other donors' samples. The rearrangement links TRBV29-1 to TRBJ2-3, with 9 positions matching TRBD2. Source material: memory CD4+ T cells from blood. CDR3 coding DNA: TGCAGCGTGACTAGCGGTGCAGATACGCAGTATTTT. This sequence encodes CSVTSGADTQYF.